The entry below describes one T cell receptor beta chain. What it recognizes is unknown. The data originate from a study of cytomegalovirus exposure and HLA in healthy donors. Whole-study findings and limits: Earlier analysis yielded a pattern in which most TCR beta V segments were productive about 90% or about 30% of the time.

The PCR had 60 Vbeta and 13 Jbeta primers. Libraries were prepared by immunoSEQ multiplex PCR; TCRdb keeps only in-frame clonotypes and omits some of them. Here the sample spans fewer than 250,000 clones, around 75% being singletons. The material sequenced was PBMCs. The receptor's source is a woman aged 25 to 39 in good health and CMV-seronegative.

The CDR3 bases are TGTGCCAGCAGCTTGGCGGGAAACACCGGGGAGCTGTTTTTT. Residues: CASSLAGNTGELFF. The chain employs TRBV13 and TRBJ2-2, with D possibly matching TRBD2 (6 bases). The CDR3 runs 14 residues. V was shortened by 3 bases and J by 2 bases, with 7 bases between the two germline ends. Germline V lookup: CDR1 PRHDT, CDR2 FYEKMQ (reference sequence).